This TCR beta chain derives from a study of blood T cell repertoires in COVID-19. Study information: The study drew acute and convalescent COVID-19 samples from the United States, Italy and Spain. PBMCs, B-cell-depleted T cells, or T cells were the source of the cDNA or gDNA that made up the material.

CDR3 size: 14 residues. CDR1 and CDR2 (germline): SGHAT, FQNNGV. The V gene lost 3 bases and the J gene lost 3 bases, with 10 bases spanning the gap. The assay was immunoSEQ multiplex PCR, and TCRdb's table has in-frame clones only and misses some. The sample has around 91,000 clones, about 85% seen once. The sample consisted of peripheral blood. The receptor's source is a human donor in a cohort sampled during active COVID-19. This chain uses TRBV11-2 with TRBJ2-3; D remains unclear. CDR3: CASSLGTPTDTQYF. The CDR3 nucleotides read TGTGCCAGCAGCTTGGGCACGCCTACAGATACGCAGTATTTT.